This TCR beta chain appears in the sequencing data of a study of blood T cells in healthy people across ages. Comments on this clonotype: The antigen remains unidentified.

Around 10 milliliters of peripheral blood were drawn from each donor. The germline V and J ends were trimmed by 6 bases and 1 base, with 17 bases remaining between them. From germline, CDR1 is SGDLS and CDR2 YYNGEE. The CDR3 sequence is 16 residues long. Overall study findings and caveats: Observed TCR beta diversity per million T cells went down as age went up. This fall followed a roughly linear course with age.

Primers used in a second PCR of about 6 to 11 cycles were a sample-barcoded 5' primer and a J-beta primer mix. TCRdb recomputed calls from the 5' RACE reads with MiXCR, one row per CDR3 protein. Among approximately 800,000 distinct CDR3 sequences listed, about 61% were seen once. The chain combines TRBV9 with TRBJ2-1, with D possibly called TRBD1 or TRBD2 (5 bases each). The TCR comes from a man aged 35 to 55 in good health. Sequencing was done on a sample of blood. This CDR3 reads CASTKGDASSYNEQFF. CDR3 DNA sequence: TGTGCCAGCACCAAAGGGGACGCGTCGTCCTACAATGAGCAGTTCTTC.